Listed here are 18 T cell receptor beta chains from one sample, sequenced in a study of cytomegalovirus exposure and HLA in healthy donors. The PCR contained 60 Vbeta and 13 Jbeta primers. Method: immunoSEQ multiplex PCR; TCRdb's copy keeps in-frame clones and lacks some. This table has under 150,000 clones, roughly 83% appearing once. The sequenced sample was PBMCs. Receptors originate from a man between 18 and 35 years old in good health and CMV-seronegative.

The chain carries TRBV30 and TRBJ2-3, with TRBD2 identical over 10 bases. The CDR3 length is 15 residues. Germline lookup yields CDR1 GTSNPN and CDR2 SVGIG (reference sequence). J lost 2 bases, V lost 7 bases, and 9 bases had no gene match. The CDR3 protein is CASGSSGSFTDTQYF. The CDR3 nucleotides read TGTGCCTCGGGTTCTAGCGGGAGTTTCACAGATACGCAGTATTTT.

In its sample, this clone was seen a few times. The genes are TRBV5-1 and TRBJ2-5; 11 bases line up with TRBD1. V gave up 4 bases and J gave up 5 bases; unmatched junction bases: 4. The CDR3 loop spans 14 amino acids. CDR1 is SGHRS, CDR2 YFSETQ, per germline. The CDR3 DNA is TGCGCCAGCAGCAGGGGACAGGGGGAGGAGACCCAGTACTTC. The encoded protein is CASSRGQGEETQYF.

The V gene is TRBV9, the J gene TRBJ2-7; D gene uncertain. The V and J ends lost 0 bases and 5 bases respectively, with 12 bases between them. Germline CDR1 and CDR2: SGDLS and YYNGEE. This CDR3 is built from 14 residues. CDR3 nucleotides: TGTGCCAGCAGCGTAGTGTCGGGTTCCAACGAGCAGTACTTC. Translated: CASSVVSGSNEQYF.

The gene calls are TRBV18 and TRBJ2-2; possible D gene TRBD1, 5 bases. This CDR3 has 15 amino acids. The germline gives CDR1 KGHSH, CDR2 LQKENI. V lost 5 bases, J lost 6 bases, and 16 bases lay in between. CDR3 residues: CASSRRQGFAGELFF. The CDR3 DNA reads TGTGCCAGCTCAAGGCGGCAGGGATTTGCCGGGGAGCTGTTTTTT.

This sequence joins TRBV14 and TRBJ2-3, with TRBD2 matching over 12 bases. CDR1 and CDR2 (germline): SGHDN, FVKESK. This CDR3 region has 17 residues. J gave up 6 bases and V 1 base, and 8 bases lay outside the gene matches. The CDR3 loop reads CASSQALAGGPGDTQYF. The CDR3 coding sequence is TGTGCCAGCAGCCAAGCTCTAGCGGGAGGGCCGGGTGATACGCAGTATTTT.

J is TRBJ1-3 and V is TRBV28, with 8 nucleotides matching TRBD1. The germline gives CDR1 MDHEN, CDR2 SYDVKM. This CDR3 spans 17 amino acids. With 5 bases clipped from V and 0 bases from J, the junction kept 9 bases outside the gene matches. This CDR3 reads CASSGSTGVTSGNTIYF. As DNA, the CDR3 is TGTGCCAGCAGTGGCTCGACAGGGGTCACCTCTGGAAACACCATATATTTT.

The chain links TRBV9 to TRBJ2-5, with 8 bases identical to TRBD1. The V and J ends lost 3 bases and 3 bases, in that order; junction bases with no gene match: 1. CDR1 and CDR2 (germline): SGDLS, YYNGEE. This CDR3 spans 13 amino acids. The CDR3 loop is CASSGTGKETQYF. The DNA for the CDR3 is TGTGCCAGCAGCGGGACAGGGAAAGAGACCCAGTACTTC.

The gene calls are TRBV4-3 and TRBJ1-6, with TRBD1 matching over 10 bases. This CDR3 is built from 13 residues. Germline V gene lookup returns CDR1 LGHNA and CDR2 YSLEER. The V gene end was trimmed by 4 bases and the J gene end by 10 bases; junction bases not matched to a gene: 1. The CDR3 loop reads CASSRDRGSPLHF. DNA of the CDR3: TGCGCCAGCAGCCGGGACAGGGGATCACCCCTCCACTTT.

V usage is TRBV5-1 and J usage is TRBJ2-5; 8 bases line up with TRBD1. Germline-derived CDR1 and CDR2 are SGHRS and YFSETQ. The junction had 5 bases not matched to a gene; V was cut back by 0 bases and J by 4 bases. The CDR3 sequence is 15 residues long. The CDR3 spells CASSLGQGARETQYF. DNA for the CDR3: TGCGCCAGCAGCTTGGGTCAGGGGGCTCGAGAGACCCAGTACTTC.

This clone was observed a handful of times. This chain connects TRBV5-6 to TRBJ1-2, with 7 bases lining up with TRBD1. This CDR3 has 14 amino acids. The junction had 1 base not matched to a gene; V was cut back by 0 bases and J by 2 bases. The germline gives CDR1 SGHDT, CDR2 YYEEEE. CDR3 nucleotides: TGTGCCAGCAGCTTGGTGGACAGGAACTATGGCTACACCTTC. It is translated as CASSLVDRNYGYTF. Full variable domain (rest looked up from reference TRBV5-6 and TRBJ1-2): DAGVTQSPTHLIKTRGQQVTLRCSPKSGHDTVSWYQQALGQGPQFIFQYYEEEERQRGNFPDRFSGHQFPNYSSELNVNALLLGDSALYLCASSLVDRNYGYTFGSGTRLTVV.

This clone was detected once. The V gene is TRBV19, the J gene TRBJ2-2, with D uncertain. The germline CDR1 and CDR2 sequences are LNHDA and SQIVND (reference sequence). The CDR3 runs to 12 residues. V lost 7 bases to trimming and J lost 1 base, with 4 bases between them. CDR3 bases: TGTGCCAGTACCTGGAACACCGGGGAGCTGTTTTTT. The encoded protein is CASTWNTGELFF.

This clone was counted a few times. The chain has TRBV5-1 and TRBJ1-1, with 7 bases aligning to TRBD1. V was clipped by 4 bases and J by 3 bases; unmatched bases: 18. Germline CDR1 SGHRS, CDR2 YFSETQ. CDR3 length: 18 residues. CDR3 sequence reads: CASSRYDRAGGRDTEAFF. Here the CDR3 DNA reads TGCGCCAGCAGCAGATACGACAGGGCCGGAGGTAGGGACACTGAAGCTTTCTTT. The full variable domain, rest sourced from reference TRBV5-1 and TRBJ1-1, is KAGVTQTPRYLIKTRGQQVTLSCSPISGHRSVSWYQQTPGQGLQFLFEYFSETQRNKGNFPGRFSGRQFSNSRSEMNVSTLELGDSALYLCASSRYDRAGGRDTEAFFGQGTRLTVV.

The rearrangement joins TRBV18 to TRBJ2-3; the D gene is possibly TRBD1 (6 bases). From germline, CDR1 is KGHSH and CDR2 LQKENI. This CDR3 spans 18 amino acids. V lost 0 bases and J 3 bases, leaving 19 bases between the germline ends. The DNA of the CDR3 is TGTGCCAGCTCACCACCCGGACGACGCCTCCAGGGGACAGATACGCAGTATTTT. Its protein product is CASSPPGRRLQGTDTQYF.

The chain uses TRBV19 and TRBJ1-2; D perhaps matches TRBD1 (6 bases). Trimming took 10 bases from V and 7 from J, leaving 13 bases between them. This CDR3 has 11 residues. The V gene's germline CDR1 is LNHDA and CDR2 SQIVND (reference sequence). Here the CDR3 DNA reads TGTGCCACCCGCACAGGGTTTGGCTACACCTTC. This codes for CATRTGFGYTF.

This sequence joins TRBV4-3 and TRBJ2-7, with TRBD2 matching 7 bases. The CDR3 is 15 residues long. The V segment lost 4 bases and the J segment 0 bases; nucleotides outside the gene matches: 6. CDR1 LGHNA and CDR2 YSLEER come from the germline V gene. The CDR3 DNA reads as TGCGCCAGCAGCCGCGACATAGCGGGCTCCTACGAGCAGTACTTC. It yields the protein CASSRDIAGSYEQYF.

V and J are TRBV7-6 and TRBJ2-5; 11 positions match TRBD2. Germline-derived CDR1 and CDR2 are SGHVS and FNYEAQ. J was trimmed by 4 bases and V by 5 bases; bases with no gene match: 15. The CDR3 is 18 residues long. The CDR3 DNA is TGTGCCAGCAGCCCCAATCCAACTAGCGGGAGTACGGGAGAGACCCAGTACTTC. Translated, it gives CASSPNPTSGSTGETQYF.

This rearrangement joins TRBV19 to TRBJ2-6; 8 bases are a match to TRBD1. Losses at the gene ends were 7 bases for V and 4 bases for J; bases not matched to a gene: 6. CDR3 length equals 15 residues. Per the germline V gene, CDR1 is LNHDA and CDR2 is SQIVND (reference sequence). CDR3 amino acids: CASMDRASGANVLTF. CDR3 DNA sequence: TGTGCCAGTATGGACAGGGCCAGCGGGGCCAACGTCCTGACTTTC.

As to this clone: In the same sample, other DNA sequences code for this CDR3. The chain links TRBV7-3 to TRBJ2-1; D is possibly TRBD1 (5 bases). Germline V gene lookup returns CDR1 SGHTA and CDR2 FQGTGA. The CDR3 has 15 residues. V lost 0 bases, J lost 2 bases, and 8 bases lay in between. The CDR3 sequence: CASSLTSGPYNEQFF. CDR3 coding DNA: TGTGCCAGCAGCTTAACATCAGGGCCCTACAATGAGCAGTTCTTC.